This T cell receptor beta chain was captured in a study of blood T cell repertoires in COVID-19. About the study: From the United States, Italy and Spain came samples of acute and convalescent COVID-19. Sources were T cells, B-cell-depleted T cells, or PBMCs; the material itself was cDNA or gDNA.

The CDR3 is made up of 14 amino acids. Per germline, CDR1 SEHNR and CDR2 FQNEAQ (reference sequence). V trimming: 4 bases; J trimming: 7 bases; junction bases outside the gene matches: 9. Original processing notes: It was from reference gene primer amplification that nucleated cell counts were estimated. The protocol was immunoSEQ multiplex PCR, while the TCRdb copy is restricted to in-frame clones and leaves out a portion. Clone size and the V and J calls come from that table; the DNA yielded D and trimming. The repertoire holds about 270,000 clones, approximately 89% seen once, with around 9% in the top ten.

This receptor was identified in a man aged 35 to 55 with active or convalescent COVID-19. The rearrangement uses TRBV7-9 and TRBJ2-7; TRBD1 aligns across 8 bases. Sequencing input: peripheral blood. In DNA, the CDR3 is TGTGCCAGCAGCTCATCGACAGGGGCGGGTGAGCAGTACTTC. This codes for CASSSSTGAGEQYF.